This T cell receptor (beta chain) was retrieved from a study of T cell repertoires in cytomegalovirus infection (dated by TCRdb to the late 2010s). Study-level background: Donor HLA type was relevant to the analysis, because carriage of CMV infection together with the matching HLA type was indicated by public TCR beta signatures. General study outcomes and caveats: The ex vivo response was dominated by HLA-C-restricted CMV-specific TCR beta clonotypes, and the single most frequent clonotype in two of eight donors was supplied by these HLA-C-restricted clonotypes. In both this cohort and an independent cohort of 352 donors, the cumulative frequency of public TCR beta family members distinguished carriers of CMV infection plus the relevant HLA type.

A few counts support this clonotype. The antigen it binds to is not known. It has no much larger one-base neighbor in the sample; base qualities were not kept. The V end loses 8 bases and the J end loses 0 bases, and a stretch of 19 bases separates them. The CDR3 sequence holds 16 residues, the cysteine and phenylalanine included. The kept DNA is CDR3 alone, 48 bases in frame from the first base. As encoded in the germline V gene, CDR1 is MNHEY while CDR2 is SVGEGT. The data were produced on an Illumina HiSeq 1500. The public reads were quality trimmed at Q25 with fastp and then assembled into clones with MiXCR by TCRdb, keeping productive beta chains. Rows are unified per CDR3 protein, each entry keeping the most common DNA and genes. Across this sample there are about 100,000 distinct CDR3 sequences, with 23% seen only once. The top ten clonotypes cover about two fifths of the sample.

The receptor comes from a human donor in good health (CMV status not recorded). Some clones in this sample may be carry-over from other donors' samples. What was sequenced was CD8+ T cells from PBMCs. The rearranged chain carries TRBV6-2 or TRBV6-3 and TRBJ1-1; the D gene identity is not certain. The nucleotides read TGTGCCAGCTCTTCCCCAGAGGCGGGGATGAACACTGAAGCTTTCTTT. Translated, this is CASSSPEAGMNTEAFF.